This T cell receptor beta chain derives from a study of blood T cell repertoires in COVID-19. The CDR3 extends over 16 amino acids. The germline V gene encodes CDR1 GTSNPN and CDR2 SVGIG (reference sequence). With V trimmed by 2 bases and J by 4 bases, 5 bases remained unmatched. Which cohort a participant joined came from the clinical history participants gave. Per the study methods: Amplification from reference gene primers served as the basis for estimated nucleated cell counts. Repertoires were generated with immunoSEQ multiplex PCR, while TCRdb's copy carries only in-frame clones and drops some. V and J calls and clone size come straight from that table; D and trimming were deduced from the DNA. The top ten clones hold roughly 19% of a sample with about 170,000 clones, roughly 78% of them seen once.

The chain combines TRBV30 with TRBJ2-1; TRBD2 aligns across 13 bases. Sample: PBMCs or T cells enriched from blood (not recorded which). This TCR derives from a woman in her 70s in a cohort exposed to, infected with or recovered from COVID-19 (not recorded which). This CDR3 reads CAWSLQGLAGYNEQFF. The CDR3 coding sequence is TGTGCCTGGAGTCTCCAGGGACTAGCGGGATACAATGAGCAGTTCTTC.